These T cell receptor beta chains were read from a single sample in a study of T cell changes during pregnancy in multiple sclerosis. Assay: immunoSEQ multiplex PCR; the TCRdb copy retains only in-frame clones and omits some. The table has approximately 30,000 clones, 87% seen once. The source material was CD8+ T cells from peripheral blood mononuclear cells, sampled in the first trimester of pregnancy. The source of these receptors is a female donor with multiple sclerosis, enrolled in a pregnancy study. Each CDR3 is given with its conserved first and last residue. Each record gives: clone size, J gene, V gene, D gene, CDR3 protein, CDR3 DNA. D genes are given only for firm matches. Only some rows state a clone size, as once, few, many or a class for expanded clones.

-	TRBJ2-1	TRBV7-6	-	CASSLPGGEQFF	TGTGCCAGCAGCTTACCCGGGGGTGAGCAGTTCTTC
-	TRBJ2-7	TRBV9	TRBD2	CASSVGGGGGDEQYF	TGTGCCAGCAGCGTAGGGGGCGGGGGAGGTGACGAGCAGTACTTC
-	TRBJ2-2	TRBV2	TRBD2	CASRAGTRGTGELFF	TGTGCCAGCAGGGCCGGGACTAGGGGCACCGGGGAGCTGTTTTTT
-	TRBJ2-1	TRBV5-1	TRBD1	CASSLWTGEGNEQFF	TGCGCCAGCAGCTTATGGACAGGGGAAGGAAATGAGCAGTTCTTC
-	TRBJ2-2	TRBV27	-	CASSFPHTGELFF	TGTGCCAGCAGTTTCCCTCACACCGGGGAGCTGTTTTTT
once	TRBJ1-2	TRBV7-9	TRBD1	CASSRTGTGDDNYGYTF	TGTGCCAGCAGCCGAACCGGGACAGGGGACGATAACTATGGCTACACCTTC
-	TRBJ1-2	TRBV5-1	TRBD1	CASSTGQGDGYTF	TGCGCCAGTTCTACGGGACAGGGAGATGGCTACACCTTC
-	TRBJ2-3	TRBV14	TRBD1	CASSGPGTGRTDTQYF	TGTGCCAGCAGCGGACCCGGGACAGGGAGGACAGATACGCAGTATTTT
-	TRBJ2-2	TRBV11-3	-	CASSLREGLSNTGELFF	TGTGCCAGCAGCTTGCGGGAAGGGCTTTCGAACACCGGGGAGCTGTTTTTT
-	TRBJ1-5	TRBV27	-	CASSNTNQPQHF	TGTGCCAGCAGTAACACCAATCAGCCCCAGCATTTT
-	TRBJ2-1	TRBV2	-	CATDGGSSYNEQFF	TGTGCCACCGACGGAGGGAGCTCCTACAATGAGCAGTTCTTC
-	TRBJ1-1	TRBV30	TRBD1	CAWNLGQVNTEAFF	TGTGCCTGGAATCTGGGACAGGTCAACACTGAAGCTTTCTTT
-	TRBJ2-7	TRBV9	-	CASSVASGSGYEQYF	TGTGCCAGCAGCGTAGCTTCCGGGTCGGGCTACGAGCAGTACTTC
few	TRBJ2-7	TRBV7-9	-	CASSLETDYEQYF	TGTGCCAGCAGCTTAGAGACAGATTACGAGCAGTACTTC
-	TRBJ1-4	TRBV7-9	-	CASSLTQDATNEKLFF	TGTGCCAGCAGCTTAACACAGGATGCAACTAATGAAAAACTGTTTTTT
-	TRBJ2-1	TRBV27	-	CASTQGQRLNEQFF	TGTGCCAGCACCCAAGGACAGCGTCTCAATGAGCAGTTCTTC
-	TRBJ1-5	TRBV6-1	-	CASSERPGVGGQPQHF	TGTGCCAGCAGTGAACGCCCCGGGGTTGGCGGTCAGCCCCAGCATTTT
-	TRBJ2-3	TRBV7-9	-	CASSPWPGESDTQYF	TGTGCCAGCAGCCCCTGGCCCGGGGAATCGGATACGCAGTATTTT
few	TRBJ2-3	TRBV7-2	TRBD2	CASSFLGLADTQYF	TGTGCCAGCAGCTTCCTGGGACTAGCAGATACGCAGTATTTT
-	TRBJ1-2	TRBV25-1	-	CASSPEGVQGYTF	TGTGCCAGCAGTCCCGAGGGGGTCCAGGGCTACACCTTC
-	TRBJ1-2	TRBV2	-	CASRNSPPGYTF	TGTGCCAGCAGGAACAGCCCCCCCGGCTACACCTTC
-	TRBJ2-6	TRBV11-2	TRBD2	CASSLLAGEYGANVLTF	TGTGCCAGCAGCCTACTAGCGGGAGAATATGGGGCCAACGTCCTGACTTTC
-	TRBJ2-7	TRBV28	TRBD1	CASSPYPGQSYEQYF	TGTGCCAGCTCCCCCTATCCGGGACAGTCCTACGAGCAGTACTTC
once	TRBJ2-7	TRBV29-1	TRBD2	CSVGGVGRDFYEQYF	TGCAGCGTCGGGGGGGTGGGCAGGGACTTCTACGAGCAGTACTTC
-	TRBJ1-6	TRBV15	-	CATSRDYEDSSNSPLHF	TGTGCCACCAGCAGAGATTATGAGGACTCAAGTAATTCACCCCTCCACTTT
-	TRBJ2-1	TRBV6-1	-	CASSPDSYNEQFF	TGTGCCAGCAGTCCAGACTCATACAATGAGCAGTTCTTC
-	TRBJ2-5	TRBV6-1	TRBD2	CASSTTSGGAETQYF	TGTGCCAGCAGCACAACTAGCGGGGGGGCCGAGACCCAGTACTTC
-	TRBJ2-7	TRBV5-5	TRBD2	CASSFSAGDFYEQYF	TGTGCCAGCAGCTTTTCGGCGGGAGACTTCTACGAGCAGTACTTC
-	TRBJ1-1	TRBV6-5	-	CASSRPRGGNTEAFF	TGTGCCAGCAGTCGACCTAGGGGGGGCAACACTGAAGCTTTCTTT
-	TRBJ2-7	TRBV6-1	TRBD2	CASSEEEAGVDEQYF	TGTGCCAGCAGTGAAGAAGAGGCGGGAGTCGACGAGCAGTACTTC
once	TRBJ2-1	TRBV13	TRBD1	CASSLSGTAFYNEQFF	TGTGCCAGCAGCTTGTCCGGGACAGCCTTCTACAATGAGCAGTTCTTC
-	TRBJ2-7	TRBV5-1	-	CASSSLPGHGYEQYF	TGCGCCAGCAGCTCCCTTCCGGGACACGGCTACGAGCAGTACTTC
-	TRBJ2-1	TRBV7-2	-	CASSFGRANEQFF	TGTGCCAGCAGCTTTGGCAGGGCTAATGAGCAGTTCTTC
-	TRBJ1-1	TRBV27	-	CASSWGVEGTEAFF	TGTGCCAGCAGTTGGGGGGTAGAAGGCACTGAAGCTTTCTTT
-	TRBJ2-7	TRBV27	TRBD2	CASSPRGRALTYEQYF	TGTGCCAGCAGTCCCCGGGGGAGGGCGTTAACCTACGAGCAGTACTTC
-	TRBJ2-7	TRBV28	-	CASSLWTVRYEQYF	TGTGCCAGCAGTCTGTGGACAGTTCGCTACGAGCAGTACTTC
-	TRBJ2-3	TRBV11-2	TRBD2	CASSSRGTSGSTDTQYF	TGTGCCAGCAGCTCTCGCGGGACTAGCGGGAGCACAGATACGCAGTATTTT
-	TRBJ2-2	TRBV7-9	TRBD1	CASSSSTDRGRTFAGELFF	TGTGCCAGCAGCTCGAGTACTGACAGGGGGCGAACTTTCGCCGGGGAGCTGTTTTTT
-	TRBJ2-1	TRBV30	-	CAWSLGTGEQFF	TGTGCCTGGAGCCTAGGTACCGGTGAGCAGTTCTTC
-	TRBJ1-1	TRBV25-1	-	CASSEFRANTEAFF	TGTGCCAGCAGTGAATTCAGGGCGAACACTGAAGCTTTCTTT
-	TRBJ2-3	TRBV10-3	-	CAIEQGSSDTQYF	TGTGCCATAGAACAGGGATCTTCGGATACGCAGTATTTT
once	TRBJ2-5	TRBV4-2	TRBD2	CASSQARLAGGQETQYF	TGTGCCAGCAGCCAAGCCCGACTAGCGGGAGGGCAAGAGACCCAGTACTTC
-	TRBJ1-2	TRBV7-2	-	CASSFREFYGYTF	TGTGCCAGCAGCTTCCGTGAGTTCTATGGCTACACCTTC
-	TRBJ1-2	TRBV6-5	TRBD1	CASRETGEGYTF	TGTGCCAGCAGAGAGACAGGGGAAGGCTACACCTTC
-	TRBJ1-1	TRBV7-6	-	CASSLGGGTTEAFF	TGTGCCAGCAGCTTAGGTGGGGGGACCACTGAAGCTTTCTTT
-	TRBJ1-3	TRBV4-1	TRBD1	CASTRQGAQGNTIYF	TGCGCCAGCACGAGACAGGGGGCGCAAGGAAACACCATATATTTT
medium-sized	TRBJ1-1	TRBV27	-	CASSLSRGGTEAFF	TGTGCCAGCAGTTTATCCAGAGGGGGCACTGAAGCTTTCTTT
-	TRBJ1-4	TRBV7-9	-	CASSLDRELATNEKLFF	TGTGCCAGCAGCTTAGACAGGGAGTTGGCAACTAATGAAAAACTGTTTTTT
once	TRBJ2-3	TRBV2	-	CASSRAVTGSLTDTQYF	TGTGCCAGCAGTAGAGCAGTTACCGGGAGTCTGACAGATACGCAGTATTTT
once	TRBJ2-7	TRBV11-2	-	CASSLEGSGEQYF	TGTGCCAGCAGCTTAGAGGGTAGCGGCGAGCAGTACTTC
-	TRBJ2-1	TRBV7-9	TRBD1	CASSLARGRQVVEQFF	TGTGCCAGCAGCTTAGCAAGGGGGCGGCAAGTAGTTGAGCAGTTCTTC
-	TRBJ1-2	TRBV9	-	CASSAYDSYGYTF	TGTGCCAGCAGCGCCTACGACAGCTATGGCTACACCTTC
-	TRBJ2-7	TRBV4-1	TRBD1	CASSRRTGVSYEQYF	TGCGCCAGCAGCCGACGGACAGGGGTGAGCTACGAGCAGTACTTC
once	TRBJ1-1	TRBV6-1	-	CASSGRENTEAFF	TGTGCCAGCAGTGGGAGGGAGAACACTGAAGCTTTCTTT
once	TRBJ2-1	TRBV9	TRBD2	CASSTGTSGSPFVDEQFF	TGTGCCAGCAGCACCGGGACTAGCGGGAGTCCATTCGTGGATGAGCAGTTCTTC